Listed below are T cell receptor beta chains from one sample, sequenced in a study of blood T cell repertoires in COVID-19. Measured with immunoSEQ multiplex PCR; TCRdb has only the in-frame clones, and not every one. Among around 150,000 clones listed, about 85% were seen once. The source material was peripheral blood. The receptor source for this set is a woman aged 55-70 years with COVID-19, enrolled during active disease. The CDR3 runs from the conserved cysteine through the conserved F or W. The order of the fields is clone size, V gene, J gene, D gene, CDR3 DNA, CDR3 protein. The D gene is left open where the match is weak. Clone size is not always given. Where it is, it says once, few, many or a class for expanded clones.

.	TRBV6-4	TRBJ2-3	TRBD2	TGTGCCAGCAGCGCCTCAGGGAATAGCGGGAGTTTTGCAGATACGCAGTATTTT	CASSASGNSGSFADTQYF
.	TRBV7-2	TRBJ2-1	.	TGTGCCAGCAGCTTACCGCGGGGGCCGACCTACAATGAGCAGTTCTTC	CASSLPRGPTYNEQFF
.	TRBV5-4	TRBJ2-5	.	TGTGCCAGCAGCTTGGAGACAGGCCCAGGGGAGACCCAGTACTTC	CASSLETGPGETQYF
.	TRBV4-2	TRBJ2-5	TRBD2	TGTGCCAGCAGCCAGGACTCGAAGCGGGAGTGGGAGACCCAGTACTTC	CASSQDSKREWETQYF
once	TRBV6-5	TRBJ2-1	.	TGTGCCAGCACCCGAAGAGGGGACATAGACAATGAGCAGTTCTTC	CASTRRGDIDNEQFF
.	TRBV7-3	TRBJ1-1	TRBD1	TGTGCCAGCAGCTTAAGTGGGACAGGGATCATGAACACTGAAGCTTTCTTT	CASSLSGTGIMNTEAFF
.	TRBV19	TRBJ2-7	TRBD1	TGTGCCAGTAGTATGGGACAGGGGAGGCGCGAGCAGTACTTC	CASSMGQGRREQYF
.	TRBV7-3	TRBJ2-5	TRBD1	TGTGCCAGCAGCTTGGGACAGAGGACTGAGACCCAGTACTTC	CASSLGQRTETQYF
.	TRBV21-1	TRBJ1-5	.	TGTGCCAGCAGCAAAGGCAGGATAGAAGCACAGAATCAGCCCCAGCATTTT	CASSKGRIEAQNQPQHF
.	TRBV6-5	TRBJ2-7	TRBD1	TGTGCCAGCAACGGACAGGGCTACGAGCAGTACTTC	CASNGQGYEQYF
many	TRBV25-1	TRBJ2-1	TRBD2	TGTGCCAGCACCGGGACTAGCGGTCCGGGGGAGCAGTTCTTC	CASTGTSGPGEQFF
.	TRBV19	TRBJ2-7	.	TGTGCCAGTAGTATCCGGGACTTAAGCTCCTACGAGCAGTACTTC	CASSIRDLSSYEQYF
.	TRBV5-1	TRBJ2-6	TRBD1	TGCGCCAGCAGCACAGGGGGCCCTCCGCGCTCTGGGGCCAACGTCCTGACTTTC	CASSTGGPPRSGANVLTF
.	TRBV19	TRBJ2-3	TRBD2	TGTGCCAGTAGTATGACTAGCGGGGGGCTCTCCACAGATACGCAGTATTTT	CASSMTSGGLSTDTQYF
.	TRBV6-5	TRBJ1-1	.	TGTGCCAGCAGACGACCAAACAGGGAGAACACTGAAGCTTTCTTT	CASRRPNRENTEAFF
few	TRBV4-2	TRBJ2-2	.	TGTGCCAGCAGCCAAACTTTGAGAGGGAACACCGGGGAGCTGTTTTTT	CASSQTLRGNTGELFF
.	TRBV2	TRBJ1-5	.	TGTGCCAGCACCCAGAATTTTGGCAATCAGCCCCAGCATTTT	CASTQNFGNQPQHF
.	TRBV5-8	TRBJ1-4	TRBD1	TGTGCCAGCAGCCTAGGACAGGGAGGGACTAATGAAAAACTGTTTTTT	CASSLGQGGTNEKLFF
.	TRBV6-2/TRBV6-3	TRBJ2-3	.	TGTGCCAGCAGTTACCCGCAGGGAAGCGGGACAGATACGCAGTATTTT	CASSYPQGSGTDTQYF
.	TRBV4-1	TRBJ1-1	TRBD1	TGCGCCAGCAGCCAGTATCAGGGGGAATACACTGAAGCTTTCTTT	CASSQYQGEYTEAFF
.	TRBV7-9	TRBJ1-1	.	.	CASILDPIQGAFF
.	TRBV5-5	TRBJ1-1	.	TGTGCCAGCAGCTTTCACGGGAACACTGAAGCTTTCTTT	CASSFHGNTEAFF
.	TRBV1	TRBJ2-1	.	TGCACCAGCAGTCTAGGACTACCGACCTACAATGAGCAGTTCTTC	CTSSLGLPTYNEQFF
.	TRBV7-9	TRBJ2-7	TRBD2	TGTGCCAGCAGGGGACTAGCGGGAGGAATAGGCGTTGCCGAGCAGTACTTC	CASRGLAGGIGVAEQYF